Listed below are T cell receptor beta chains from one sample, sequenced in a study of type 1 regulatory T cells. What these receptors recognize is not known. TCRdb re-analysed the reads in MiXCR, keeping a single row per CDR3 protein. The table shows roughly 65,000 distinct CDR3 sequences, with around 49% occurring only once. The material sequenced was cultured non-Tr1 T cells, either the whole culture or a sorted T cell fraction (not recorded which). Receptor source: a human donor in good health. CDR3s include the opening cysteine and the closing phenylalanine or tryptophan. Each record gives: D gene, CDR3 length, clone size, J gene, V gene, CDR3 protein, CDR3 DNA. The D gene is left open where the match is weak. Size values are once, few and many counts, or a class for expanded clones, and some rows have none.

D gene: -; CDR3 length: 15; clone size: few; J gene: TRBJ2-3; V gene: TRBV28; CDR3 protein: CASSPRGTSTDTQYF; CDR3 DNA: TGTGCCAGCAGTCCCAGGGGAACTAGCACAGATACGCAGTATTTT
D gene: -; CDR3 length: 12; clone size: -; J gene: TRBJ2-1; V gene: TRBV29-1; CDR3 protein: CSVGWGPNEQFF; CDR3 DNA: TGCAGCGTTGGGTGGGGGCCCAATGAGCAGTTCTTC
D gene: -; CDR3 length: 14; clone size: -; J gene: TRBJ2-1; V gene: TRBV7-2; CDR3 protein: CASSSPPRYNEQFF; CDR3 DNA: TGTGCCAGCAGCTCTCCCCCTCGATACAATGAGCAGTTCTTC
D gene: -; CDR3 length: 17; clone size: few; J gene: TRBJ1-4; V gene: TRBV5-1; CDR3 protein: CASSLGRAAGDNEKLFF; CDR3 DNA: TGCGCCAGCAGCTTGGGTAGGGCAGCGGGGGATAATGAAAAACTGTTTTTT
D gene: TRBD1; CDR3 length: 13; clone size: few; J gene: TRBJ2-5; V gene: TRBV19; CDR3 protein: CASAGQEGETQYF; CDR3 DNA: TGTGCCAGTGCGGGACAGGAGGGAGAGACCCAGTACTTC
D gene: -; CDR3 length: 15; clone size: -; J gene: TRBJ1-5; V gene: TRBV9; CDR3 protein: CASSRTGYSNQPQHF; CDR3 DNA: TGTGCCAGCAGCCGAACAGGGTATAGCAATCAGCCCCAGCATTTT
D gene: -; CDR3 length: 15; clone size: few; J gene: TRBJ2-7; V gene: TRBV6-5; CDR3 protein: CATRAGPMGNYEQYF; CDR3 DNA: TGTGCCACCCGGGCCGGGCCAATGGGAAACTACGAGCAGTACTTC
D gene: TRBD1; CDR3 length: 17; clone size: -; J gene: TRBJ1-1; V gene: TRBV9; CDR3 protein: CASSTGGGLRSNTEAFF; CDR3 DNA: TGTGCCAGCAGTACAGGGGGCGGCCTCCGATCTAACACTGAAGCTTTCTTT
D gene: TRBD2; CDR3 length: 18; clone size: -; J gene: TRBJ2-5; V gene: TRBV7-2; CDR3 protein: CASSLPPGLASQWGTQYF; CDR3 DNA: TGTGCCAGCAGCTTACCCCCGGGACTAGCGAGTCAATGGGGGACCCAGTACTTC
D gene: TRBD1; CDR3 length: 13; clone size: -; J gene: TRBJ2-5; V gene: TRBV10-3; CDR3 protein: CAAQDRVGETQYF; CDR3 DNA: TGTGCCGCTCAAGACAGGGTCGGGGAGACCCAGTACTTC
D gene: -; CDR3 length: 14; clone size: -; J gene: TRBJ2-5; V gene: TRBV4-2; CDR3 protein: CASSHGNGRETQYF; CDR3 DNA: TGTGCCAGCAGCCATGGGAATGGACGGGAGACCCAGTACTTC
D gene: TRBD2; CDR3 length: 18; clone size: few; J gene: TRBJ2-2; V gene: TRBV5-1; CDR3 protein: CASSLGPTGLASTGELFF; CDR3 DNA: TGCGCCAGCAGCTTGGGCCCTACGGGACTAGCGAGCACCGGGGAGCTGTTTTTT
D gene: TRBD1; CDR3 length: 15; clone size: -; J gene: TRBJ1-5; V gene: TRBV27; CDR3 protein: CASSLSGRGFQPQHF; CDR3 DNA: TGTGCCAGCAGTTTATCGGGCAGGGGGTTTCAGCCCCAGCATTTT
D gene: -; CDR3 length: 16; clone size: -; J gene: TRBJ2-3; V gene: TRBV6-2/TRBV6-3; CDR3 protein: CASSYQKASSTDTQYF; CDR3 DNA: TGTGCCAGCAGTTACCAGAAGGCTTCTAGCACAGATACGCAGTATTTT
D gene: -; CDR3 length: 13; clone size: -; J gene: TRBJ2-3; V gene: TRBV6-1; CDR3 protein: CASSEGSGDTQYF; CDR3 DNA: TGTGCCAGCAGTGAGGGTTCGGGGGATACGCAGTATTTT
D gene: -; CDR3 length: 14; clone size: -; J gene: TRBJ2-7; V gene: TRBV6-5; CDR3 protein: CASSYQVGSYEQYF; CDR3 DNA: TGTGCCAGCAGTTACCAGGTGGGATCCTACGAGCAGTACTTC
D gene: -; CDR3 length: 15; clone size: few; J gene: TRBJ1-5; V gene: TRBV18; CDR3 protein: CASSPRNGGDQPQHF; CDR3 DNA: TGTGCCAGCTCACCACGGAACGGCGGGGATCAGCCCCAGCATTTT
D gene: TRBD1; CDR3 length: 18; clone size: -; J gene: TRBJ2-1; V gene: TRBV5-1; CDR3 protein: CASSHDRDSLSSYNEQFF; CDR3 DNA: TGCGCCAGCAGCCATGACAGGGATAGTCTTAGCTCCTACAATGAGCAGTTCTTC
D gene: -; CDR3 length: 14; clone size: -; J gene: TRBJ1-2; V gene: TRBV6-5; CDR3 protein: CASSYSWGSGGYIF; CDR3 DNA: TGTGCCAGCAGTTACTCGTGGGGATCGGGTGGCTACATCTTC
D gene: -; CDR3 length: 16; clone size: once; J gene: TRBJ2-5; V gene: TRBV20-1; CDR3 protein: CSAIDPATRLGKTQYF; CDR3 DNA: TGCAGTGCTATTGACCCGGCGACACGTCTGGGGAAGACCCAGTACTTC
D gene: TRBD1; CDR3 length: 16; clone size: once; J gene: TRBJ2-6; V gene: TRBV5-1; CDR3 protein: CASSPGTATGANVLTF; CDR3 DNA: TGCGCCAGCAGCCCCGGGACAGCCACTGGGGCCAACGTCTTGACTTTC
D gene: -; CDR3 length: 15; clone size: few; J gene: TRBJ1-2; V gene: TRBV5-1; CDR3 protein: CASSLESRGMSGYTF; CDR3 DNA: TGCGCCAGCAGCTTGGAAAGCAGGGGTATGAGTGGCTACACCTTC
D gene: TRBD1; CDR3 length: 14; clone size: -; J gene: TRBJ1-2; V gene: TRBV6-5; CDR3 protein: CASSYTRTGMSYTF; CDR3 DNA: TGTGCCAGCAGTTACACGAGGACAGGAATGAGCTACACCTTC
D gene: TRBD1; CDR3 length: 14; clone size: -; J gene: TRBJ1-2; V gene: TRBV5-5; CDR3 protein: CASSWGTGDYGYTF; CDR3 DNA: TGTGCCAGCAGCTGGGGGACAGGGGACTATGGCTACACCTTC
D gene: -; CDR3 length: 14; clone size: -; J gene: TRBJ1-1; V gene: TRBV28; CDR3 protein: CATQGSGVGSRAFF; CDR3 DNA: TGTGCCACCCAGGGTTCCGGGGTGGGATCCCGGGCTTTCTTT
D gene: -; CDR3 length: 17; clone size: -; J gene: TRBJ1-5; V gene: TRBV14; CDR3 protein: CASSQDREGLINQPQHF; CDR3 DNA: TGTGCCAGCAGCCAAGATCGGGAGGGTCTAATCAATCAGCCCCAGCATTTT
D gene: -; CDR3 length: 14; clone size: medium-sized; J gene: TRBJ2-5; V gene: TRBV20-1; CDR3 protein: CSSRGGTYQETQYF; CDR3 DNA: TGCAGCTCGAGAGGAGGGACGTACCAAGAGACCCAGTACTTC
D gene: TRBD1; CDR3 length: 18; clone size: few; J gene: TRBJ1-2; V gene: TRBV12-3/TRBV12-4; CDR3 protein: CASSQRQGATLSVYGYTF; CDR3 DNA: TGTGCCAGCAGCCAGAGACAGGGTGCAACTCTGTCAGTCTATGGCTACACCTTC
D gene: -; CDR3 length: 15; clone size: -; J gene: TRBJ2-1; V gene: TRBV10-3; CDR3 protein: CAISAGVVSYNEQFF; CDR3 DNA: TGTGCCATCAGTGCGGGGGTGGTGTCCTACAATGAGCAGTTCTTC
D gene: -; CDR3 length: 12; clone size: once; J gene: TRBJ1-5; V gene: TRBV24-1; CDR3 protein: CATSDGFQPQHF; CDR3 DNA: TGTGCCACCAGTGACGGGTTTCAGCCCCAGCATTTT
D gene: TRBD1; CDR3 length: 15; clone size: few; J gene: TRBJ2-5; V gene: TRBV27; CDR3 protein: CASSLATGGLETQYF; CDR3 DNA: TGTGCCAGCAGTTTAGCCACAGGGGGTTTAGAGACCCAGTACTTC
D gene: TRBD2; CDR3 length: 14; clone size: -; J gene: TRBJ2-7; V gene: TRBV2; CDR3 protein: CASSSSGGVDEQYF; CDR3 DNA: TGTGCCAGCAGTTCTAGCGGGGGGGTGGATGAGCAGTACTTC
D gene: -; CDR3 length: 14; clone size: few; J gene: TRBJ2-5; V gene: TRBV7-7; CDR3 protein: CASSLWGAQETQYF; CDR3 DNA: TGTGCTAGCAGCTTATGGGGGGCCCAAGAGACCCAGTACTTC
D gene: -; CDR3 length: 13; clone size: -; J gene: TRBJ2-5; V gene: TRBV5-1; CDR3 protein: CASSLEGGGAQYF; CDR3 DNA: TGCGCCAGCAGCTTGGAAGGTGGAGGGGCTCAGTACTTC
D gene: -; CDR3 length: 11; clone size: -; J gene: TRBJ2-3; V gene: TRBV27; CDR3 protein: CASSESDTQYF; CDR3 DNA: TGTGCCAGCAGCGAGTCAGATACGCAGTATTTT
D gene: -; CDR3 length: 15; clone size: many; J gene: TRBJ2-5; V gene: TRBV4-1; CDR3 protein: CASSQHDRRQETQYF; CDR3 DNA: TGCGCCAGCAGCCAGCATGACAGGAGACAAGAGACCCAGTACTTC
D gene: -; CDR3 length: 14; clone size: few; J gene: TRBJ1-5; V gene: TRBV6-2/TRBV6-3; CDR3 protein: CASSYSGKRQPQHF; CDR3 DNA: TGTGCCAGCAGTTACTCAGGGAAGCGTCAGCCCCAGCATTTT
D gene: TRBD1; CDR3 length: 15; clone size: -; J gene: TRBJ1-4; V gene: TRBV7-2; CDR3 protein: CASSRAETGSEKLFF; CDR3 DNA: TGTGCCAGCAGCCGAGCCGAGACAGGGAGTGAAAAACTGTTTTTT
D gene: -; CDR3 length: 15; clone size: -; J gene: TRBJ1-4; V gene: TRBV20-1; CDR3 protein: CSAPVWGSPNEKLFF; CDR3 DNA: TGCAGTGCTCCTGTGTGGGGTTCTCCTAATGAAAAACTGTTTTTT
D gene: -; CDR3 length: 11; clone size: -; J gene: TRBJ2-5; V gene: TRBV6-1; CDR3 protein: CASMGEATQYF; CDR3 DNA: TGTGCCAGCATGGGAGAGGCGACCCAGTACTTC
D gene: TRBD1; CDR3 length: 16; clone size: once; J gene: TRBJ2-1; V gene: TRBV18; CDR3 protein: CASSPMRSGGYNEQFF; CDR3 DNA: TGTGCCAGCTCACCGATGAGGTCAGGGGGATACAATGAGCAGTTCTTC
D gene: TRBD2; CDR3 length: 15; clone size: -; J gene: TRBJ2-3; V gene: TRBV20-1; CDR3 protein: CSAEIAGGSTDTQYF; CDR3 DNA: TGCAGTGCTGAAATAGCGGGGGGATCCACAGATACGCAGTATTTT
D gene: TRBD1; CDR3 length: 16; clone size: -; J gene: TRBJ1-2; V gene: TRBV10-3; CDR3 protein: CAISETGQGDTHGYTF; CDR3 DNA: TGTGCCATCAGTGAGACCGGACAGGGGGATACGCATGGCTACACCTTC
D gene: -; CDR3 length: 15; clone size: -; J gene: TRBJ2-1; V gene: TRBV11-2; CDR3 protein: CASSLDQGTILPRFF; CDR3 DNA: TGTGCCAGCAGCTTAGATCAAGGGACAATCCTTCCACGGTTCTTC
D gene: -; CDR3 length: 15; clone size: -; J gene: TRBJ1-1; V gene: TRBV4-1; CDR3 protein: CASSQDWVGSSGVFF; CDR3 DNA: TGCGCCAGCAGCCAAGATTGGGTGGGGAGTTCCGGAGTTTTCTTT
D gene: TRBD2; CDR3 length: 15; clone size: -; J gene: TRBJ2-1; V gene: TRBV12-3/TRBV12-4; CDR3 protein: CASRRTRILYNEQFF; CDR3 DNA: TGTGCCAGCAGACGGACTAGGATTTTGTACAATGAGCAGTTCTTC
D gene: TRBD1; CDR3 length: 14; clone size: few; J gene: TRBJ2-3; V gene: TRBV28; CDR3 protein: CATTDRGSTDTQYF; CDR3 DNA: TGTGCCACTACGGACAGGGGAAGCACAGATACGCAGTATTTT
D gene: TRBD1; CDR3 length: 14; clone size: few; J gene: TRBJ1-1; V gene: TRBV19; CDR3 protein: CASSPRQGGTEAFF; CDR3 DNA: TGTGCCAGTAGTCCGCGACAGGGGGGCACTGAAGCTTTCTTT
D gene: -; CDR3 length: 15; clone size: few; J gene: TRBJ2-1; V gene: TRBV5-4; CDR3 protein: CASSLEATRNNEQFF; CDR3 DNA: TGTGCCAGCAGCTTGGAGGCGACCCGGAACAATGAGCAGTTCTTC
D gene: TRBD1; CDR3 length: 16; clone size: -; J gene: TRBJ1-4; V gene: TRBV6-1; CDR3 protein: CASSEIKGATNEKLFF; CDR3 DNA: TGTGCCAGCAGTGAAATTAAGGGGGCGACTAATGAAAAACTGTTTTTT